The 18 T cell receptor beta chains below all came from one sample that was sequenced in a study of OX40 agonist ivuxolimab in advanced cancers. Profiling relied on immunoSEQ multiplex PCR, and the TCRdb table lists in-frame clones only, not all of them. Among some 70,000 clones listed, around 90% were seen once. The sequenced sample was CD4+ or CD8+ T cells sorted from blood, obtained in a trial of the OX40 agonist ivuxolimab. The receptor set was obtained from an adult with an advanced solid tumor such as melanoma, head and neck, liver or kidney cancer.

The chain is built from TRBV7-3 and TRBJ2-2; 10 bases agree with TRBD2. This CDR3 is 16 amino acids long. CDR1 and CDR2 from the germline V gene are SGHTA and FQGTGA. With 5 bases clipped from V and 0 bases from J, the junction kept 3 bases outside the gene matches. For the CDR3, the DNA is TGTGCCAGCAGCGTAGCGGGGGGCGCGAACACCGGGGAGCTGTTTTTT. The encoded protein is CASSVAGGANTGELFF.

The rearrangement joins TRBV5-1 to TRBJ2-5; D uncertain. The J call may not be correct, given that the DNA end is closer to TRBJ2-7. Germline V CDR1 and CDR2: SGHRS, YFSETQ. CDR3 length equals 14 residues. The CDR3 protein is CASRAAGSSYEQYF. The CDR3 DNA reads as TGCGCCAGCAGGGCGGCTGGAAGCTCCTACGAGCAGTACTTC.

The rearrangement links TRBV4-1 to TRBJ2-5; TRBD1 agrees at 10 bases. The tail of the sequence fits TRBJ2-7 better, so the J call may be wrong. Germline V CDR1 and CDR2: MGHRA, YSYEKL. The CDR3 is 15 amino acids. The CDR3 reads CASSLRTGGNYEQYF. The CDR3 region has the DNA TGCGCCAGCAGCCTCCGGACAGGGGGAAACTACGAGCAGTACTTC.

The CDR3 region is CASSSKPRGFNTGELFF. The CDR3 DNA follows: TGCGCCAGCAGCTCCAAACCCAGGGGTTTTAACACCGGGGAGCTGTTTTTT. This chain uses TRBV5-1 with TRBJ2-2; possible D gene TRBD1, 6 bases. The germline gives CDR1 SGHRS, CDR2 YFSETQ. CDR3 size: 17 residues. V was trimmed by 3 bases and J by 2 bases, leaving 17 bases between them.

This clone occurred once. This sequence joins TRBV9 and TRBJ2-5; weak D call: TRBD1 (6 bases). V gave up 1 base and J gave up 4 bases, with 8 bases separating them. CDR1 and CDR2 (germline): SGDLS, YYNGEE. This CDR3 has 13 amino acids. DNA of the CDR3: TGTGCCAGCAGCGTATCAGGGGCAGAGACCCAGTACTTC. Translation: CASSVSGAETQYF.

The chain has TRBV28 and TRBJ1-2; no clear D gene. V was cut by 2 bases and J by 2 bases, with 6 bases left in between. The length of the CDR3 is 13 residues. Germline V gene lookup returns CDR1 MDHEN and CDR2 SYDVKM. The CDR3 DNA sequence: TGTGCCAGCAGTTTAGACACAAACTATGGCTACACCTTC. This translates into CASSLDTNYGYTF.

On this clone itself: In the same sample, other DNA sequences code for this CDR3. This chain connects TRBV18 to TRBJ1-1; D remains ambiguous. The CDR3 runs 12 residues. V shed 3 bases and J shed 1 base, with 3 bases lying between them. Germline CDR1 KGHSH, CDR2 LQKENI. DNA for the CDR3: TGTGCCAGCTCACCGCCGAACACTGAAGCTTTCTTT. It translates to CASSPPNTEAFF.

This chain uses TRBV5-8 with TRBJ1-3; weak D call: TRBD1 (5 bases). The germline gives CDR1 SGHTS, CDR2 YDEGEE. The CDR3 loop spans 17 amino acids. Trimming removed 0 bases from V and 1 base from J, with 14 bases in between. Here the CDR3 DNA reads TGTGCCAGCAGCTTGGTGGGGGAGGTTCGGTCTGGAAACACCATATATTTT. This codes for CASSLVGEVRSGNTIYF.

The chain combines TRBV28 with TRBJ1-1, with D perhaps matching TRBD1 (6 bases). The germline gives CDR1 MDHEN, CDR2 SYDVKM. The V end lost 5 bases, the J end lost 0 bases, and 16 bases lay between the germline ends. The CDR3 runs to 16 residues. CDR3 sequence (DNA): TGTGCCAGCAGTGATGGGGGGGGCCGCATGAACACTGAAGCTTTCTTT. Its translation is CASSDGGGRMNTEAFF.

The V and J genes are TRBV6-5 and TRBJ1-4; 7 bases line up with TRBD1. V was pared by 4 bases and J by 7 bases, with 12 bases of the junction left unmatched. Germline-derived CDR1 and CDR2 are MNHEY and SVGAGI. The CDR3 extends over 16 amino acids. CDR3 residues: CASSSTGDYKGEKLFF. The CDR3 region has the DNA TGTGCCAGCAGTTCAACAGGGGACTATAAGGGTGAAAAACTGTTTTTT.

The chain uses TRBV27 and TRBJ2-3, with D maybe TRBD2 (6 bases). The V gene lost 7 bases and the J gene lost 0 bases, with 14 bases spanning the gap. CDR3 length equals 15 residues. In germline, CDR1 is MNHEY, CDR2 SMNVEV (reference sequence). As DNA, the CDR3 is TGTGCCAGCACCCTCGCCGGGACTAGCACAGATACGCAGTATTTT. Its protein product is CASTLAGTSTDTQYF.

The rearrangement joins TRBV9 to TRBJ1-1; D might be TRBD1 (5 bases). CDR1 and CDR2 from the germline V gene are SGDLS and YYNGEE. With 0 bases removed from V and 1 base from J, the gap between germline ends came to 16 bases. The CDR3 consists of 17 residues. This CDR3 reads CASSVDWGGIANTEAFF. The CDR3 nucleotides read TGTGCCAGCAGCGTAGACTGGGGCGGTATAGCGAACACTGAAGCTTTCTTT.

V and J are TRBV28 and TRBJ2-5, with 7 bases fitting TRBD1. CDR1 MDHEN and CDR2 SYDVKM come from the germline V gene. CDR3 length: 14 amino acids. V dropped 10 bases and J dropped 2; count of bases not matched to a gene: 10. The CDR3 bases are TGTGCCACAGGGGGTAGATTGAGACAAGAGACCCAGTACTTC. This sequence encodes CATGGRLRQETQYF.

This clone has only a few counts. The rearrangement joins TRBV30 to TRBJ1-5; perhaps TRBD1 as D (5 bases). The germline V gene encodes CDR1 GTSNPN and CDR2 SVGIG (reference sequence). Trimming cost V 0 bases and J 6 bases, with 9 bases left between them. CDR3 length: 13 amino acids. The CDR3 is CAWSVRGGQPQHF. The CDR3 nucleotides read TGTGCCTGGAGTGTAAGGGGCGGTCAGCCCCAGCATTTT. Together with reference TRBV30 and TRBJ1-5, the CDR3 gives the full variable domain: SQTIHQWPATLVQPVGSPLSLECTVEGTSNPNLYWYRQAAGRGLQLLFYSVGIGQISSEVPQNLSASRPQDRQFILSSKKLLLSDSGFYLCAWSVRGGQPQHFGDGTRLSIL.

The chain combines TRBV7-2 with TRBJ2-7, with TRBD1 matching over 9 bases. Trimming cost V 4 bases and J 0 bases; bases outside gene matches: 4. The CDR3 runs 15 residues. The germline gives CDR1 SGHTA, CDR2 FQGNSA. Written as DNA, the CDR3 is TGTGCCAGCAGCTACCAGGGACAGGGCTCCTACGAGCAGTACTTC. Protein: CASSYQGQGSYEQYF.

The rearrangement joins TRBV28 to TRBJ2-7; TRBD2 might be the D (6 bases). V shed 7 bases and J shed 7 bases, with 20 bases lying between them. This CDR3 region has 14 residues. Germline V gene lookup returns CDR1 MDHEN and CDR2 SYDVKM. CDR3 nucleotides: TGTGCCAGCAAGGCACTAGCAACCGTACGGGAGCAGTACTTC. Amino acids: CASKALATVREQYF.

The gene calls are TRBV11-3 and TRBJ1-1; no reliable D call. Germline lookup yields CDR1 SGHNT and CDR2 YENEEA. V was shortened by 3 bases and J by 3 bases, with 8 bases between the two germline ends. This CDR3 comprises 13 residues. The DNA for the CDR3 is TGTGCCAGCAGCTTCCGACGGGACACTGAAGCTTTCTTT. Protein: CASSFRRDTEAFF.

The table lists this clone with a count of one. V usage is TRBV7-9 and J usage is TRBJ2-6; 10 bases match TRBD1. CDR3 length: 18 amino acids. Germline V gives CDR1 SEHNR, CDR2 FQNEAQ (reference sequence). Trimming at V came to 5 bases and at J to 4 bases, leaving 11 bases not matched to a gene. The CDR3 DNA sequence: TGTGCCAGCAGCCCCGGGACAGGGGTTGTGCAGGGGGCCAACGTCCTGACTTTC. Its translation: CASSPGTGVVQGANVLTF.